These 19 T cell receptor beta chains share one sample of origin, sequenced in a study of identical twins. MiXCR was run by TCRdb on the 5' RACE reads, yielding one entry per CDR3 protein. The sample shows 1.5 million or so distinct CDR3 sequences, around 33% of them seen only once. Material: cord blood. These receptors were obtained from a newborn girl in good health.

About this clonotype: A read error may produce the germline difference seen at one junction end. The gene calls are TRBV9 and TRBJ1-2; 8 positions agree with TRBD1. The CDR3 is made up of 14 amino acids. Per germline, CDR1 SGDLS and CDR2 YYNGEE. In nucleotides, the CDR3 is TGTGCCGGCAGCGTAGACAGGGGTAACTATGGCTACACCTTC. Encoded protein: CAGSVDRGNYGYTF.

For the CDR3, the DNA is TGTGCCACCAGTGCCCTGTCAAGGAGCTCCTACAATGAGCAGTACTTC. Encoded protein: CATSALSRSSYNEQYF. The chain couples TRBV24-1 to TRBJ2-1, with D uncertain. TRBJ2-7 explains the end of the DNA better; the J call may be wrong. Germline-derived CDR1 and CDR2 are KGHDR and SFDVKD. This CDR3 contains 16 residues.

The V call is TRBV14, the J call TRBJ1-2; D possibly corresponds to TRBD1 (5 bases). With 2 bases removed from V and 2 bases from J, the gap between germline ends came to 15 bases. The CDR3 length is 16 residues. Per germline, CDR1 SGHDN and CDR2 FVKESK. CDR3 protein: CASSQLPGNLNYGYTF. CDR3 DNA sequence: TGTGCCAGCAGCCAACTACCAGGGAATCTAAACTATGGCTACACCTTC.

The rearrangement links TRBV20-1 to TRBJ2-1; 15 bases are shared with TRBD2. CDR1 is DFQATT, CDR2 SNEGSKA, per germline (reference sequence). The CDR3 has 19 amino acids. Trimming took 4 bases from V and 2 from J; bases not matched to a gene: 12. In DNA form, the CDR3 reads TGCAGTGCTATCACTTGGGGACTAGCGGGGGGCCGGCCCTACAATGAGCAGTTCTTC. Amino acids: CSAITWGLAGGRPYNEQFF.

Regarding this clonotype: This is likely an artifact of a read error, given a far larger clone one base away. This rearrangement joins TRBV25-1 to TRBJ2-7; tentatively, D is TRBD2 (5 bases). Germline V CDR1 and CDR2: MGHDK, SYGVNS. The length of the CDR3 is 10 residues. The CDR3 nucleotides read TGTGCCAGCAGGGGAGAGACCCAGAACTTC. Its protein is CASRGETQNF.

V usage is TRBV6-1 and J usage is TRBJ2-7; D might be TRBD1 (6 bases). The CDR3 consists of 15 residues. V lost 5 bases to trimming and J lost 3 bases, with 17 bases between them. Germline values: CDR1 MNHNS, CDR2 SASEGT. This CDR3 is CASSRNGQNYYEQYF. CDR3 nucleotide sequence: TGTGCCAGCAGTCGTAATGGACAGAACTACTACGAGCAGTACTTC.

The chain recombines TRBV11-3 with TRBJ2-1; 7 bases are shared with TRBD2. The CDR3 is made up of 14 amino acids. The trim removed 1 base at V and 8 bases at J, leaving 5 bases unmatched. The germline V gene encodes CDR1 SGHNT and CDR2 YENEEA. CDR3 nucleotide sequence: TGTGCCAGCAGCTTAGGGGGGGGGGATTATGAGCAGTTCTTC. This sequence encodes CASSLGGGDYEQFF.

The CDR3 DNA is TGTGCCAGCAGATTTAGCGCCCCCTACAATGAGCAGTTCTTC. It translates to CASRFSAPYNEQFF. This rearrangement joins TRBV28 to TRBJ2-1; tentatively, D is TRBD2 (5 bases). V lost 6 bases and J 2 bases, leaving 11 bases between the germline ends. Germline V gene data show CDR1 as MDHEN and CDR2 as SYDVKM. The CDR3 spans 14 residues.

This clonotype showed up just a few times. V usage is TRBV7-2 and J usage is TRBJ2-1; D remains ambiguous. Germline V gives CDR1 SGHTA, CDR2 FQGNSA. CDR3 length: 12 amino acids. Trimming removed 5 bases at V and 5 bases at J, with 7 bases between. CDR3 in amino acids: CASSPSHNEQFF. For the CDR3, the DNA is TGTGCCAGCAGCCCGTCCCACAATGAGCAGTTCTTC.

V and J are TRBV12-3 or TRBV12-4 and TRBJ2-3; the D is unclear. The length of the CDR3 is 14 residues. V lost 3 bases and J 0 bases, leaving 7 bases between the germline ends. The CDR3 protein is CASSFGHSTDTQYF. The CDR3 nucleotides read TGTGCCAGCAGTTTCGGCCACAGCACAGATACGCAGTATTTT.

CDR3 sequence (DNA): TGTGCCAGCAGCCCACGACTTGGACAGGGGAGGAATCAGCCCCAGCATTTT. Translating it yields CASSPRLGQGRNQPQHF. This chain connects TRBV4-2 to TRBJ1-5; 9 bases fit TRBD1. Trimming removed 4 bases from V and 4 bases from J; junction bases left unmatched: 11. Germline-derived CDR1 and CDR2 are LGHNA and YNFKEQ. This CDR3 has 17 residues.

This clonotype was picked up a small number of times. The genes are TRBV21-1 and TRBJ2-1; TRBD1, the D gene given by the table, was not confirmed from the DNA. TRBV21-1 is given as a pseudogene. CDR3 length equals 17 residues. CDR3 loop: CASSKEQDRVKYNEQFF. CDR3 DNA sequence: TGTGCCAGCAGCAAAGAGCAGGACAGGGTAAAGTACAATGAGCAGTTCTTC.

This clonotype was recorded a few times. V gene TRBV28 combines with J gene TRBJ2-7, with D perhaps matching TRBD2 (5 bases). In germline, CDR1 is MDHEN, CDR2 SYDVKM. V was trimmed by 5 bases and J by 0 bases, leaving 11 bases between them. The CDR3 loop spans 14 amino acids. Written as DNA, the CDR3 is TGTGCCAGCAGTCTGGACTTTAACTCCTACGAGCAGTACTTC. It specifies CASSLDFNSYEQYF.

The chain uses TRBV20-1 and TRBJ1-1; D uncertain. Germline V lookup: CDR1 DFQATT, CDR2 SNEGSKA (reference sequence). Trimming stripped 3 bases from V and 0 bases from J, with 11 bases between. The CDR3 is 14 residues long. The CDR3: CSASPRGMNTEAFF. The CDR3 DNA sequence: TGCAGTGCTAGCCCCAGAGGGATGAACACTGAAGCTTTCTTT.

The rearrangement uses TRBV28 and TRBJ2-7; no reliable D call. V dropped 1 base and J dropped 7 bases, with 11 bases sitting between them. CDR1 is MDHEN and CDR2 is SYDVKM in the germline V gene. The CDR3 is 13 residues long. The CDR3 coding sequence is TGTGCCAGCAGTTTATCGTTGTGGCTAGAGCAGTACTTC. This gives the protein CASSLSLWLEQYF.

This chain connects TRBV20-1 to TRBJ2-3; a possible D gene is TRBD2 (6 bases). The CDR3 covers 14 residues. Germline assignment: CDR1 DFQATT and CDR2 SNEGSKA (reference sequence). Trimming cost V 6 bases and J 1 base, with 14 bases left between them. Written as DNA, the CDR3 is TGCAGTGCCCCCACTAGCTGGGGCACAGATACGCAGTATTTT. It specifies CSAPTSWGTDTQYF.

CDR3 loop: CASDFSNQPQHF. The CDR3 DNA reads TGTGCCAGCGATTTTAGCAATCAGCCCCAGCATTTT. The V call is TRBV28, the J call TRBJ1-5, with no clear D. The CDR3 totals 12 residues. V was cut by 8 bases and J by 0 bases, with 5 bases left in between. Germline V CDR1 and CDR2: MDHEN, SYDVKM.

The chain uses TRBV6-1 and TRBJ2-7; D could derive from TRBD1 or TRBD2 (5 bases each). V lost 5 bases, J lost 3 bases, and 23 bases lay in between. The germline CDR1 and CDR2 sequences are MNHNS and SASEGT. The length of the CDR3 is 17 residues. CDR3 sequence (DNA): TGTGCCAGCAGTCCAGCCGGGACCCCAAAATTAGACTACGAGCAGTACTTC. It translates to CASSPAGTPKLDYEQYF.

This clonotype was picked up a small number of times. The chain has TRBV3-1 and TRBJ2-3; 9 bases align to TRBD2. J was trimmed by 6 bases and V by 4 bases; bases with no gene match: 11. This CDR3 has 16 residues. The germline V gene encodes CDR1 LGHDT and CDR2 YNNKEL (reference sequence). CDR3 in amino acids: CASSPEGTSRGDTQYF. DNA of the CDR3: TGTGCCAGCAGCCCTGAGGGGACTAGCCGGGGCGATACGCAGTATTTT.